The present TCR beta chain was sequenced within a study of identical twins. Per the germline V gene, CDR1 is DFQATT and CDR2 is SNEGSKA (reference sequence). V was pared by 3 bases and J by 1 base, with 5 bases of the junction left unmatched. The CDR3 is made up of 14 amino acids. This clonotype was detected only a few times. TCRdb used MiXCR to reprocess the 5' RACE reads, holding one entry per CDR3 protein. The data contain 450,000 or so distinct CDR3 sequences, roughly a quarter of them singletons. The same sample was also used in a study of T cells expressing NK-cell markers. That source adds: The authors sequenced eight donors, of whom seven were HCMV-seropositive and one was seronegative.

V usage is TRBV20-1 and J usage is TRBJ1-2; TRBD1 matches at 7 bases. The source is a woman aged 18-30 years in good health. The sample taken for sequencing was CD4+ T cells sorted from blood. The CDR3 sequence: CSASNRGDNYGYTF. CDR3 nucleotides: TGCAGTGCTAGTAACAGGGGAGATAACTATGGCTACACCTTC.